One and the same sample provided the 16 T cell receptor beta chains below, sequenced in a study of T cells after posttransplantation cyclophosphamide. TCRdb's table, derived via immunoSEQ multiplex PCR, lists solely in-frame clones and lacks some. The profile shows under 7,000 clones, 92% of them singletons. A marrow graft followed busulfan-fludarabine conditioning, with cyclophosphamide on days +3 and +4. The material was PBMCs, obtained 1,300 to 1,500 days after allogeneic stem cell transplant with posttransplant cyclophosphamide. The receptor set was obtained from a female patient in her 50s who received an allogeneic stem cell transplant from a related donor, was CMV-positive, and had no GVHD. The graft donor may account for some of the T cells.

The chain combines TRBV5-1 with TRBJ1-5, with a possible D match to TRBD1 (6 bases). The germline V gene has CDR1 SGHRS and CDR2 YFSETQ. Trimming removed 5 bases at V and 0 bases at J, with 12 bases between. CDR3 length: 15 amino acids. The CDR3 sequence is CASSPRGASNQPQHF. Here the CDR3 DNA reads TGCGCCAGCAGTCCCAGGGGAGCTAGCAATCAGCCCCAGCATTTT.

The gene calls are TRBV28 and TRBJ2-7; the match to TRBD2 covers 12 bases. The J segment lost 2 bases and the V segment lost 4 bases, leaving 3 bases of the junction unmatched. The V gene's germline CDR1 is MDHEN and CDR2 SYDVKM. CDR3 size: 15 residues. The CDR3 reads CASSYGLAGTYEQYF. CDR3 nucleotides: TGTGCCAGCAGTTACGGACTAGCGGGAACCTACGAGCAGTACTTC.

The chain has TRBV14 and TRBJ2-7; D unclear. V dropped 1 base and J dropped 0 bases, with 7 bases sitting between them. The germline CDR1 and CDR2 sequences are SGHDN and FVKESK. The CDR3 length is 14 residues. The CDR3 nucleotides read TGTGCCAGCAGCCAAGTTGTCTCCTCCTACGAGCAGTACTTC. Its translation: CASSQVVSSYEQYF.

In DNA form, the CDR3 reads TGTGCCAGCAGTATCGGGGCAGGGGGCCCGACCTACGAGCAGTACTTC. Its protein is CASSIGAGGPTYEQYF. The J gene is TRBJ2-7, the V gene TRBV27, with 8 positions matching TRBD1. The CDR3 loop spans 16 amino acids. Germline CDR1 and CDR2: MNHEY and SMNVEV (reference sequence). The ends lost 5 bases at V and 2 bases at J; junction bases unmatched: 11.

The table lists this clone with a count of one. CDR3 sequence: CASSYRVNEKLFF. The CDR3 nucleotides are TGTGCCAGCAGTTATCGGGTTAATGAAAAACTGTTTTTT. The chain carries TRBV6-5 and TRBJ1-4; D remains unclear. V lost 3 bases and J 4 bases, leaving 6 bases between the germline ends. This CDR3 contains 13 residues. Germline V gene data show CDR1 as MNHEY and CDR2 as SVGAGI.

In DNA form, the CDR3 reads TGCGCCAGCACGGGGACAGGCACTGAAGCTTTCTTT. This gives the protein CASTGTGTEAFF. The chain employs TRBV5-1 and TRBJ1-1; 8 bases are shared with TRBD1. This CDR3 has 12 residues. The trim removed 6 bases at V and 4 bases at J, leaving 2 bases unmatched. CDR1 is SGHRS and CDR2 is YFSETQ in the germline V gene.

The chain links TRBV9 to TRBJ2-3; D possibly corresponds to TRBD2 (5 bases). CDR1 is SGDLS, CDR2 YYNGEE, per germline. This CDR3 spans 15 amino acids. Trimming took 0 bases from V and 4 from J, leaving 12 bases between them. The CDR3 reads CASSVGLREADTQYF. The CDR3 nucleotides read TGTGCCAGCAGCGTAGGACTTCGGGAAGCAGATACGCAGTATTTT.

This clone occurred a few times. The chain couples TRBV11-2 to TRBJ2-7, with 8 nucleotides matching TRBD1. Germline-derived CDR1 and CDR2 are SGHAT and FQNNGV. The CDR3 runs 15 residues. The V gene end was trimmed by 4 bases and the J gene end by 2 bases; junction bases not matched to a gene: 7. The CDR3 spells CASSSVDRATYEQYF. As DNA, the CDR3 is TGTGCCAGCAGCTCCGTGGACAGGGCCACCTACGAGCAGTACTTC.

The J gene is TRBJ2-1, the V gene TRBV6-1, with TRBD2 matching 9 bases. The germline gives CDR1 MNHNS, CDR2 SASEGT. The CDR3 sequence is 13 residues long. V lost 5 bases to trimming and J lost 8 bases; unmatched junction nucleotides: 4. The CDR3 DNA is TGTGCCAGCAGTTTTAGCGGGAGCTATGAGCAGTTCTTC. Translation gives CASSFSGSYEQFF.

This chain connects TRBV7-3 to TRBJ2-7; tentatively, D is TRBD1 (5 bases). Trimming removed 3 bases at V and 3 bases at J, with 9 bases between. The CDR3 length is 13 residues. Germline loops: CDR1 SGHTA, CDR2 FQGTGA. The CDR3 region has the DNA TGTGCCAGCAGCTTCGGTAGGGGCTACGAGCAGTACTTC. Its protein is CASSFGRGYEQYF. The full variable domain, in which reference TRBV7-3 and TRBJ2-7 provide the parts outside the CDR3, is GAGVSQTPSNKVTEKGKYVELRCDPISGHTALYWYRQSLGQGPEFLIYFQGTGAADDSGLPNDRFFAVRPEGSVSTLKIQRTERGDSAVYLCASSFGRGYEQYFGPGTRLTVT.

The chain employs TRBV19 and TRBJ1-5; 9 bases line up with TRBD1. CDR1 is LNHDA, CDR2 SQIVND, per germline (reference sequence). The CDR3 sequence is 15 residues long. V was clipped by 6 bases and J by 4 bases; unmatched bases: 7. For the CDR3, the DNA is TGTGCCAGTAGCCGGACAGGGGAGCGAAATCAGCCCCAGCATTTT. This encodes CASSRTGERNQPQHF.

The rearrangement links TRBV29-1 to TRBJ2-1; 10 bases line up with TRBD1. The CDR3 extends over 14 amino acids. Germline V gives CDR1 SQVTM, CDR2 ANQGSEA. V was clipped by 4 bases and J by 8 bases; unmatched bases: 8. The CDR3 is CSVAKGQGDDEQFF. In DNA form, the CDR3 reads TGCAGCGTTGCTAAAGGACAGGGGGACGATGAGCAGTTCTTC.

V is TRBV18 and J is TRBJ1-4; D gene ambiguous. Per the germline V gene, CDR1 is KGHSH and CDR2 is LQKENI. V gave up 3 bases and J gave up 0 bases, with 20 bases separating them. This CDR3 is 19 amino acids long. This chain's CDR3 is CASSPLMRGLGSTNEKLFF. The CDR3 coding sequence is TGTGCCAGCTCACCTCTCATGCGCGGCCTAGGTTCAACTAATGAAAAACTGTTTTTT.

Only one count was recorded for this clone. The genes are TRBV7-9 and TRBJ2-7, with TRBD2 identical over 11 bases. CDR3 length: 15 amino acids. Unmatched junction bases numbered 4, after V lost 2 bases and J lost 4 bases. CDR1 and CDR2 (germline): SEHNR, FQNEAQ (reference sequence). CDR3 DNA sequence: TGTGCCAGCAGCTTATACGGGACTAGCGGATACGAGCAGTACTTC. Its translation: CASSLYGTSGYEQYF.

The genes are TRBV14 and TRBJ2-1; TRBD2 matches at 7 bases. Germline V CDR1 and CDR2: SGHDN, FVKESK. The ends lost 4 bases at V and 7 bases at J; junction bases unmatched: 13. The CDR3 spans 16 residues. Here the CDR3 reads CASSRLTSPLRNEQFF. Here the CDR3 DNA reads TGTGCCAGCAGCCGACTGACTAGCCCCCTTAGGAATGAGCAGTTCTTC.

The V and J genes are TRBV7-3 and TRBJ2-1; 7 bases align to TRBD2. The ends lost 4 bases at V and 7 bases at J; junction bases unmatched: 10. Germline CDR1 reads SGHTA; CDR2 reads FQGTGA. CDR3 length: 15 residues. CDR3 region: CASSSIWGGRNEQFF. In DNA, the CDR3 is TGTGCCAGCAGCTCAATTTGGGGGGGTCGGAATGAGCAGTTCTTC.